The present T cell receptor (beta chain) was sequenced within a study of human thymus T cells (dated by TCRdb to about 2020). Looking at the study overall: TCR alpha and beta repertoires from seven to nine infant thymus samples and four related peripheral blood samples were characterized in the study. Donor ages ranging from about 6 to 244 days were recorded, and a handful of male and a couple of female infants were included in the cohort.

Remarks on this clone: Its antigen remains unidentified. Base qualities are not recorded, but no much larger clone differs from it by a single base.

Thymus tissue was obtained as surgical resects removed during corrective cardiac surgery. Immunologically healthy infants undergoing open corrective cardiac surgery for congenital heart defects in Finland were used as donors. After being mechanically released from the tissue, thymocytes were kept at -70 degrees C in pellets of about 8.5-32 million cells. A QIAsymphony instrument was used to extract genomic DNA from the frozen cell pellets. What the research found in general, with its limitations: The related research found that thymic TCR repertoires overlapped highly between unrelated individuals. Thymus samples yielded on average around 810,000 unique TCRB clonotypes, compared with 80,000 to 85,000 from blood samples. Usage of V and J gene segments appeared to be biased in both the thymic and the peripheral blood repertoires.

Using the immunoSEQ multiplex PCR assay, the TCRB and TCRAD loci were amplified from a standardized quantity of quality-controlled genomic DNA. The V(D)J region was spanned by amplicons of a length sufficient to cover the CDR3 and to identify V and J genes. Amplicon sequencing was performed on an Illumina platform through the commercial immunoSEQ service. Per the original workflow: Primer bias and sequencing errors were corrected as previously described, and TCRAD and TCRB definitions were based on the IMGT database. Repertoires were analysed with immunoSEQ Analyzer 3.0 and VDJTools, covering basic statistics, V/J segment usage, diversity estimates, rarefaction and pairwise overlap. Diversity was estimated using the Chao1, ChaoE, Efron-Thisted, Shannon and inverse Simpson indices, and was also estimated on datasets down-sampled to the size of the smallest sample. Repertoire overlap was assessed by strict matching of CDR3 nucleotide sequence, V gene and J gene, and clustering was done by Jaccard-based multidimensional scaling. What TCRdb holds here is the immuneACCESS table cut down to in-frame rearrangements. Part of the clones is not present; checked against another copy, under half of the missing clones reflect an unresolved V gene, and the others are unexplained. V and J calls and clone size are those listed in that table; D and trimming were worked out from the DNA. The sample has some 130,000 clones on record, over 85% of them singletons. The top ten hold 0.02% to 0.03% of the sample.

Trimming costs V 1 base and J 0 bases, and their ends lie 5 bases apart. Reading from cysteine to phenylalanine, the CDR3 counts 14 amino acids. The CDR3 DNA has 42 bases and is translated from base 1. Via the germline V gene (reference sequence), CDR1 is LNHDA and CDR2 SQIVND. Sequenced sample: thymus tissue. This sequence originates from a boy in the first two years of life with a congenital heart defect but otherwise immunologically healthy. The chain was built from TRBV19 and TRBJ2-3, with the D gene uncertain. The DNA is as follows: TGTGCCAGTAGTATAGGGGTTAGCACAGATACGCAGTATTTT. Translation gives CASSIGVSTDTQYF.